These T cell receptor beta chains were read from a single sample in a study of T cell responses to AZD1222 COVID-19 vaccine. The protocol was immunoSEQ multiplex PCR, while the TCRdb copy is restricted to in-frame clones and leaves out a portion. The table has around 130,000 clones, more than 70% seen once. The specimen comprised peripheral blood, sampled on day 0 of AZD1222 vaccination. The receptors were gathered from an adult in good health. Both conserved end residues are part of each CDR3. Fields, in order: CDR3 protein, CDR3 DNA, clone size, D gene, J gene, V gene. D genes are given only for firm matches. A row's size may be missing; if present it is once, few, many or a size class.

cdr3_aa: CASSSRGRSSYEQYF
cdr3_nt: TGTGCCAGCAGCTCCAGAGGCAGAAGCTCCTACGAGCAGTACTTC
clone_size: few
d_call: -
j_call: TRBJ2-7
v_call: TRBV7-9

cdr3_aa: CAISPDIGNQPQHF
cdr3_nt: TGTGCCATCAGTCCTGACATAGGGAATCAGCCCCAGCATTTT
clone_size: -
d_call: -
j_call: TRBJ1-5
v_call: TRBV10-3

cdr3_aa: CAWKGQLDTGELFF
cdr3_nt: TGTGCCTGGAAGGGACAGCTAGACACCGGGGAGCTGTTTTTT
clone_size: -
d_call: TRBD1
j_call: TRBJ2-2
v_call: TRBV30

cdr3_aa: CASRDNRDPGELFF
cdr3_nt: TGTGCCAGCAGAGACAACAGGGATCCCGGGGAGCTGTTTTTT
clone_size: few
d_call: -
j_call: TRBJ2-2
v_call: TRBV6-5

cdr3_aa: CASTTNRAQYF
cdr3_nt: TGTGCCAGCACCACAAATAGGGCCCAGTACTTC
clone_size: -
d_call: -
j_call: TRBJ2-5
v_call: TRBV2

cdr3_aa: CASSQDVGRTNGYTF
cdr3_nt: TGTGCCAGCAGCCAAGACGTGGGAAGAACGAATGGCTACACCTTC
clone_size: -
d_call: -
j_call: TRBJ1-2
v_call: TRBV4-2

cdr3_aa: CASSHYQGTGNTIYF
cdr3_nt: TGCGCCAGCAGCCATTATCAGGGGACTGGAAACACCATATATTTT
clone_size: -
d_call: -
j_call: TRBJ1-3
v_call: TRBV4-3

cdr3_aa: CASSEGGTGRDTEAFF
cdr3_nt: TGTGCCAGCAGTGAAGGTGGAACAGGGAGGGACACTGAAGCTTTCTTT
clone_size: -
d_call: -
j_call: TRBJ1-1
v_call: TRBV2

cdr3_aa: CASSHQGGARYGYTF
cdr3_nt: TGTGCCAGCAGCCACCAAGGGGGGGCTAGGTATGGCTACACCTTC
clone_size: -
d_call: -
j_call: TRBJ1-2
v_call: TRBV6-5

cdr3_aa: CASSYWGDEAFF
cdr3_nt: TGTGCCAGCAGTTACTGGGGCGATGAAGCTTTCTTT
clone_size: -
d_call: -
j_call: TRBJ1-1
v_call: TRBV6-2/TRBV6-3

cdr3_aa: CASSIGLHTDTQYF
cdr3_nt: TGTGCCAGCAGCATAGGGCTACATACAGATACGCAGTATTTT
clone_size: -
d_call: -
j_call: TRBJ2-3
v_call: TRBV7-2

cdr3_aa: CASSGDSYEQYF
cdr3_nt: TGTGCCAGTAGTGGGGACAGCTACGAGCAGTACTTC
clone_size: once
d_call: TRBD1
j_call: TRBJ2-7
v_call: TRBV19

cdr3_aa: CASSGGNRDNSGNTIYF
cdr3_nt: TGTGCCAGCAGTGGGGGAAACCGGGACAACTCTGGAAACACCATATATTTT
clone_size: -
d_call: -
j_call: TRBJ1-3
v_call: TRBV2

cdr3_aa: CASSPTDNYGYTF
cdr3_nt: TGTGCCAGCTCACCGACGGATAACTATGGCTACACCTTC
clone_size: -
d_call: -
j_call: TRBJ1-2
v_call: TRBV18

cdr3_aa: CASSREGAGEQYF
cdr3_nt: TGTGCCAGCTCACGGGAAGGGGCCGGCGAGCAGTACTTC
clone_size: -
d_call: -
j_call: TRBJ2-7
v_call: TRBV18

cdr3_aa: CASSRTGENQPQHF
cdr3_nt: TGTGCCAGCAGCCGAACAGGGGAGAATCAGCCCCAGCATTTT
clone_size: -
d_call: TRBD1
j_call: TRBJ1-5
v_call: TRBV28

cdr3_aa: CASSLGFTDTQYF
cdr3_nt: TGTGCCAGCAGCTTAGGGTTCACAGATACGCAGTATTTT
clone_size: -
d_call: -
j_call: TRBJ2-3
v_call: TRBV7-9

cdr3_aa: CASSHPGLQGTGELFF
cdr3_nt: TGTGCCAGCAGCCATCCGGGACTACAGGGGACCGGGGAGCTGTTTTTT
clone_size: -
d_call: -
j_call: TRBJ2-2
v_call: TRBV7-8

cdr3_aa: CASSRDRELEGYTF
cdr3_nt: TGTGCCAGTAGTAGAGACCGGGAATTAGAAGGCTACACCTTC
clone_size: -
d_call: -
j_call: TRBJ1-2
v_call: TRBV19

cdr3_aa: CASSVDQGQPQHF
cdr3_nt: TGTGCCAGCAGCGTCGATCAAGGCCAGCCCCAGCATTTT
clone_size: -
d_call: -
j_call: TRBJ1-5
v_call: TRBV9

cdr3_aa: CASSYSLQAVPRGQFF
cdr3_nt: TGTGCCAGCAGTTACTCCTTACAGGCCGTACCCCGAGGGCAGTTCTTC
clone_size: -
d_call: -
j_call: TRBJ2-1
v_call: TRBV6-5

cdr3_aa: CASSPNPYQETQYF
cdr3_nt: TGCGCCAGCAGCCCGAACCCCTACCAAGAGACCCAGTACTTC
clone_size: -
d_call: -
j_call: TRBJ2-5
v_call: TRBV5-1

cdr3_aa: CASSILAGAFNEQFF
cdr3_nt: TGTGCCAGTAGTATCCTAGCGGGAGCCTTCAATGAGCAGTTCTTC
clone_size: -
d_call: TRBD2
j_call: TRBJ2-1
v_call: TRBV19

cdr3_aa: CASSEVQGTGANVLTF
cdr3_nt: TGTGCCAGCAGTGAAGTTCAAGGGACTGGGGCCAACGTCCTGACTTTC
clone_size: many
d_call: -
j_call: TRBJ2-6
v_call: TRBV2

cdr3_aa: CASSGYDRATEAFF
cdr3_nt: TGTGCCAGCAGTGGATATGACAGGGCCACTGAAGCTTTCTTT
clone_size: -
d_call: TRBD1
j_call: TRBJ1-1
v_call: TRBV2

cdr3_aa: CASSLYGGKGNTIYF
cdr3_nt: TGTGCCAGCAGCCTTTATGGCGGTAAAGGAAACACCATATATTTT
clone_size: few
d_call: -
j_call: TRBJ1-3
v_call: TRBV7-8

cdr3_aa: CASSFSTLRDYGYTF
cdr3_nt: TGTGCCAGCAGCTTCTCCACCTTAAGAGACTATGGCTACACCTTC
clone_size: -
d_call: -
j_call: TRBJ1-2
v_call: TRBV11-2

cdr3_aa: CASSRGTSGRSPIDTQYF
cdr3_nt: TGTGCCAGCAGCCGCGGGACTAGCGGGAGGAGCCCTATTGATACGCAGTATTTT
clone_size: -
d_call: TRBD2
j_call: TRBJ2-3
v_call: TRBV27

cdr3_aa: CASADYSGSTDTQYF
cdr3_nt: TGTGCCAGTGCCGACTATAGCGGGAGCACAGATACGCAGTATTTT
clone_size: -
d_call: TRBD2
j_call: TRBJ2-3
v_call: TRBV19

cdr3_aa: CSASLGAGSYNEQFF
cdr3_nt: TGCAGTGCTAGTCTGGGGGCAGGCTCCTACAATGAGCAGTTCTTC
clone_size: once
d_call: -
j_call: TRBJ2-1
v_call: TRBV20-1

cdr3_aa: CASSADLGPPAHTDTQYF
cdr3_nt: TGTGCCAGCAGCGCCGATCTAGGACCGCCGGCTCACACAGATACGCAGTATTTT
clone_size: -
d_call: -
j_call: TRBJ2-3
v_call: TRBV9

cdr3_aa: CASSPITSGAYNEQFF
cdr3_nt: TGTGCCAGCTCACCAATTACTAGCGGAGCCTACAATGAGCAGTTCTTC
clone_size: -
d_call: TRBD2
j_call: TRBJ2-1
v_call: TRBV18

cdr3_aa: CASSLQTGGKLGNQPQHF
cdr3_nt: TGTGCCAGCAGCCTCCAGACAGGGGGCAAGTTGGGCAATCAGCCCCAGCATTTT
clone_size: -
d_call: TRBD1
j_call: TRBJ1-5
v_call: TRBV7-8

cdr3_aa: CASSPGTGAQPQHF
cdr3_nt: TGTGCCAGCAGCCCCGGGACAGGGGCCCAGCCCCAGCATTTT
clone_size: -
d_call: TRBD1
j_call: TRBJ1-5
v_call: TRBV6-2/TRBV6-3

cdr3_aa: CASKVNPGHRLAGVSNEQFF
cdr3_nt: TGCGCCAGCAAGGTTAATCCGGGACACCGACTAGCGGGAGTTTCGAATGAGCAGTTCTTC
clone_size: -
d_call: TRBD2
j_call: TRBJ2-1
v_call: TRBV5-1

cdr3_aa: CASSPRTAGSDGYTF
cdr3_nt: TGTGCCAGCTCACCAAGAACGGCAGGGAGCGATGGCTACACCTTC
clone_size: -
d_call: -
j_call: TRBJ1-2
v_call: TRBV18

cdr3_aa: CASSFRQGHGYTF
cdr3_nt: TGTGCCAGCAGTTTTCGACAGGGGCATGGCTACACCTTC
clone_size: -
d_call: TRBD1
j_call: TRBJ1-2
v_call: TRBV27

cdr3_aa: CASSPRGQGSQEQFF
cdr3_nt: TGTGCCAGCTCACCACGGGGCCAAGGGAGTCAGGAGCAGTTCTTC
clone_size: few
d_call: -
j_call: TRBJ2-1
v_call: TRBV18

cdr3_aa: CASSPGRNEQFF
cdr3_nt: TGTGCCAGCAGCCCGGGAAGGAATGAGCAGTTCTTC
clone_size: -
d_call: -
j_call: TRBJ2-1
v_call: TRBV11-1

cdr3_aa: CASSPSTPWEAFF
cdr3_nt: TGTGCCAGCAGCCCATCTACACCGTGGGAAGCTTTCTTT
clone_size: -
d_call: -
j_call: TRBJ1-1
v_call: TRBV7-9

cdr3_aa: CASSYEWGRTGVQPQHF
cdr3_nt: TGTGCCAGCAGCTACGAGTGGGGACGGACGGGAGTTCAGCCCCAGCATTTT
clone_size: few
d_call: -
j_call: TRBJ1-5
v_call: TRBV21-1

cdr3_aa: CASSITSYNEQFF
cdr3_nt: TGTGCCAGCAGTATTACTAGCTACAATGAGCAGTTCTTC
clone_size: once
d_call: -
j_call: TRBJ2-1
v_call: TRBV25-1

cdr3_aa: CASSPRLAGGENIQYF
cdr3_nt: TGCGCCAGCAGCCCCAGACTAGCGGGGGGTGAAAACATTCAGTACTTC
clone_size: -
d_call: TRBD2
j_call: TRBJ2-4
v_call: TRBV4-3

cdr3_aa: CASTPGGRQRSGGFRGEQYF
cdr3_nt: TGTGCCAGCACCCCCGGAGGGCGGCAGAGATCGGGGGGGTTTCGAGGCGAGCAGTACTTC
clone_size: -
d_call: TRBD2
j_call: TRBJ2-7
v_call: TRBV27

cdr3_aa: CASSLAAYNEQFF
cdr3_nt: TGTGCCAGCAGCTTAGCTGCCTACAATGAGCAGTTCTTC
clone_size: -
d_call: -
j_call: TRBJ2-1
v_call: TRBV7-2

cdr3_aa: CAISPGLAGAYEQYF
cdr3_nt: TGTGCCATCAGCCCAGGACTAGCGGGAGCCTACGAGCAGTACTTC
clone_size: -
d_call: TRBD2
j_call: TRBJ2-7
v_call: TRBV10-3

cdr3_aa: CASSPKDRGWIDTQYF
cdr3_nt: TGCGCCAGCAGCCCGAAGGACAGGGGGTGGATAGATACGCAGTATTTT
clone_size: -
d_call: TRBD1
j_call: TRBJ2-3
v_call: TRBV4-1

cdr3_aa: CASSSQGREGSYEQYF
cdr3_nt: TGTGCCAGCAGCTCCCAGGGGCGGGAAGGGAGCTACGAGCAGTACTTC
clone_size: -
d_call: -
j_call: TRBJ2-7
v_call: TRBV5-4

cdr3_aa: CASSNRGKTGELFF
cdr3_nt: TGTGCCAGCAGCAACAGGGGAAAGACCGGGGAGCTGTTTTTT
clone_size: -
d_call: TRBD1
j_call: TRBJ2-2
v_call: TRBV13

cdr3_aa: CASSQEQGYRETQYF
cdr3_nt: TGTGCCAGCAGCCAAGAACAGGGGTATCGGGAGACCCAGTACTTC
clone_size: -
d_call: TRBD1
j_call: TRBJ2-5
v_call: TRBV3-1/TRBV3-2

cdr3_aa: CASSFGRGGGYTF
cdr3_nt: TGTGCCAGCAGTTTCGGCAGGGGCGGTGGCTACACCTTC
clone_size: -
d_call: -
j_call: TRBJ1-2
v_call: TRBV12-3/TRBV12-4

cdr3_aa: CASSLGQETQYF
cdr3_nt: TGTGCCAGCAGTTTAGGACAAGAGACCCAGTACTTC
clone_size: -
d_call: -
j_call: TRBJ2-5
v_call: TRBV12-3/TRBV12-4

cdr3_aa: CASSQRSNGKETQYF
cdr3_nt: TGCGCCAGCAGCCAAAGGTCAAATGGGAAAGAGACCCAGTACTTC
clone_size: -
d_call: -
j_call: TRBJ2-5
v_call: TRBV4-3

cdr3_aa: CASSQTTGQLYGYTF
cdr3_nt: TGCGCCAGCAGCCAAACGACAGGGCAGCTCTATGGCTACACCTTC
clone_size: -
d_call: TRBD1
j_call: TRBJ1-2
v_call: TRBV4-3

cdr3_aa: CASVPSGGSYEQYF
cdr3_nt: TGTGCCAGCGTCCCTAGCGGGGGCTCCTACGAGCAGTACTTC
clone_size: few
d_call: TRBD2
j_call: TRBJ2-7
v_call: TRBV28

cdr3_aa: CASSGGGAAEAFF
cdr3_nt: TGTGCCAGCAGCGGGGGGGGTGCGGCCGAAGCTTTCTTT
clone_size: -
d_call: -
j_call: TRBJ1-1
v_call: TRBV6-5

cdr3_aa: CAISESQTTNEKLFF
cdr3_nt: TGTGCCATCAGTGAGTCCCAGACAACTAATGAAAAACTGTTTTTT
clone_size: -
d_call: -
j_call: TRBJ1-4
v_call: TRBV10-3

cdr3_aa: CASSYGRVDEQYF
cdr3_nt: TGTGCCAGCAGCTACGGACGGGTGGACGAGCAGTACTTC
clone_size: few
d_call: -
j_call: TRBJ2-7
v_call: TRBV3-1/TRBV3-2

cdr3_aa: CASSLGREAFF
cdr3_nt: TGTGCCAGCAGCCTCGGGAGAGAAGCTTTCTTT
clone_size: -
d_call: -
j_call: TRBJ1-1
v_call: TRBV5-6